One and the same sample provided the 27 T cell receptor beta chains below, sequenced in a study of beta chain features in type 1 diabetes. Expressed TCRB transcripts got sequenced, as all isolated RNA was reverse transcribed. Some clones are missing from TCRdb's copy, which holds only in-frame ones; the method was immunoSEQ multiplex PCR. The table shows some 640,000 clones, with about 14% occurring only once. Study observations and caveats: Among patients with Type 1 diabetes, TCRB CDR3s were moderately but significantly shorter in every one of the four CD4+ subsets.

The antigens these receptors bind are not known. The sequenced material came from naive CD4+ T cells from blood. Receptor source: a man between 18 and 29 years old with type 1 diabetes.

The rearrangement joins TRBV4-2 to TRBJ1-5; the D is unclear. The CDR3 loop spans 14 amino acids. Germline V gene sequence: CDR1 LGHNA, CDR2 YNFKEQ. Trimming cost V 0 bases and J 5 bases, with 8 bases left between them. CDR3 amino acids: CASSQDLWDQPQHF. The CDR3 DNA follows: TGTGCCAGCAGCCAAGACCTTTGGGATCAGCCCCAGCATTTT.

The chain carries TRBV2 and TRBJ2-2, with unresolved D. The CDR3 totals 15 residues. Germline CDR1 and CDR2: SNHLY and FYNNEI. V was clipped by 1 base and J by 1 base, with 7 bases between them. CDR3 nucleotides: TGTGCCAGCAGTGAAGAGACGCTGAACACCGGGGAGCTGTTTTTT. This encodes CASSEETLNTGELFF.

For the CDR3, the DNA is TGTGCCAGCAGCCAAGATATGGGGGGCAATGAGCAGTTCTTC. Its translation: CASSQDMGGNEQFF. V gene TRBV4-2 combines with J gene TRBJ2-1; D perhaps matches TRBD2 (6 bases). V was shortened by 0 bases and J by 6 bases, with 9 bases between the two germline ends. In germline, CDR1 is LGHNA, CDR2 YNFKEQ. The CDR3 spans 14 residues.

This chain joins TRBV6-1 and TRBJ1-2; D gene uncertain. In germline, CDR1 is MNHNS, CDR2 SASEGT. This CDR3 is built from 14 residues. The germline V and J ends were trimmed by 6 bases and 0 bases, with 11 bases remaining between them. CDR3 residues: CASSLDAANYGYTF. CDR3 sequence (DNA): TGTGCCAGCAGCCTAGACGCAGCTAACTATGGCTACACCTTC.

The V call is TRBV14, the J call TRBJ2-5, with D perhaps TRBD2 (5 bases). The ends were cut back, 6 bases at V and 10 bases at J, with 15 bases in the middle. Germline CDR1 and CDR2: SGHDN and FVKESK. The CDR3 totals 12 residues. As DNA, the CDR3 is TGTGCCAGCAGTACAACCCCGAGCGGCCAGTACTTC. This codes for CASSTTPSGQYF. Variable domain in full (rest from reference TRBV14 and TRBJ2-5): EAGVTQFPSHSVIEKGQTVTLRCDPISGHDNLYWYRRVMGKEIKFLLHFVKESKQDESGMPNNRFLAERTGGTYSTLKVQPAELEDSGVYFCASSTTPSGQYFGPGTRLLVL.

This clone was observed a handful of times. The chain employs TRBV2 and TRBJ2-2; no clear D gene. CDR3 size: 12 residues. CDR1 and CDR2 from the germline V gene are SNHLY and FYNNEI. Trimming shortened V by 2 bases and J by 7 bases, and 5 bases separated the two germline ends. CDR3 bases: TGTGCCAGCAGTGAAATGTTCGGGGAGCTGTTTTTT. This codes for CASSEMFGELFF. The entire variable domain, with the rest obtained from reference TRBV2 and TRBJ2-2, is as follows: EPEVTQTPSHQVTQMGQEVILRCVPISNHLYFYWYRQILGQKVEFLVSFYNNEISEKSEIFDDQFSVERPDGSNFTLKIRSTKLEDSAMYFCASSEMFGELFFGEGSRLTVL.

The sample holds a few counts of this clone. The chain joins TRBV27 to TRBJ1-1, with 10 bases lining up with TRBD1. The germline CDR1 and CDR2 sequences are MNHEY and SMNVEV (reference sequence). V gave up 10 bases and J gave up 3 bases; unmatched junction bases: 2. The length of the CDR3 is 12 residues. The CDR3 nucleotides are TGTGCCACCGGGACAGGGGACACTGAAGCTTTCTTT. This sequence encodes CATGTGDTEAFF.

This clone occurred a few times. The genes are TRBV10-3 and TRBJ2-5; 9 bases agree with TRBD1. The germline V gene has CDR1 ENHRY and CDR2 SYGVKD. The CDR3 length is 13 residues. The junction had 4 bases not matched to a gene; V was cut back by 6 bases and J by 5 bases. The CDR3 is CAIRGTGIETQYF. The CDR3 DNA reads TGTGCCATCAGGGGGACAGGGATCGAGACCCAGTACTTC.

The chain has TRBV7-9 and TRBJ1-1, with 10 bases identical to TRBD1. The CDR3 loop spans 15 amino acids. The germline gives CDR1 SEHNR, CDR2 FQNEAQ (reference sequence). With V trimmed by 2 bases and J by 1 base, 1 base remained unmatched. CDR3 coding DNA: TGTGCCAGCAGCTTACGGACAGGGGGGAACACTGAAGCTTTCTTT. Its protein is CASSLRTGGNTEAFF.

This clone was seen only a few times. The chain joins TRBV10-3 to TRBJ2-3; perhaps TRBD2 as D (5 bases). Germline-derived CDR1 and CDR2 are ENHRY and SYGVKD. The V end was cut by 6 bases, the J end by 2 bases, with 12 bases between. CDR3 length: 14 residues. CDR3 nucleotides: TGTGCCATCAGGGATGACTACACCACAGATACGCAGTATTTT. As protein: CAIRDDYTTDTQYF.

This clone appeared a few times. This sequence joins TRBV30 and TRBJ1-2; D might be TRBD1 (6 bases). This CDR3 has 14 amino acids. Per germline, CDR1 GTSNPN and CDR2 SVGIG (reference sequence). V lost 3 bases, J lost 3 bases, and 14 bases lay in between. The CDR3 DNA is TGTGCCTGGAGCCTAGGGGGTCGGCACTATGGCTACACCTTC. It is translated as CAWSLGGRHYGYTF.

This clone was observed a handful of times. The J gene is TRBJ1-2, the V gene TRBV28; no definite D call. V lost 6 bases and J 4 bases, leaving 9 bases between the germline ends. CDR1 and CDR2 from the germline V gene are MDHEN and SYDVKM. The CDR3 is 12 residues long. The CDR3 loop is CASSSHRYGYTF. The CDR3 DNA is TGTGCCAGCAGCTCTCATCGCTATGGCTACACCTTC.

This clone was counted between two and nine times. The J gene is TRBJ1-1, the V gene TRBV10-3; 7 bases are a match to TRBD1. Germline lookup yields CDR1 ENHRY and CDR2 SYGVKD. V shed 11 bases, J shed 3 bases, and the junction held 9 bases outside the gene matches. The CDR3 covers 13 residues. CDR3: CAGSGQSYTEAFF. CDR3 nucleotides: TGTGCCGGCTCGGGACAGAGCTACACTGAAGCTTTCTTT.

CDR3 protein: CASSSLTGWATDTQYF. In DNA form, the CDR3 reads TGTGCCAGCTCATCTCTGACAGGGTGGGCCACAGATACGCAGTATTTT. The chain couples TRBV18 to TRBJ2-3; TRBD1 matches 7 bases. The germline CDR1 and CDR2 sequences are KGHSH and LQKENI. The CDR3 runs 16 residues. V gave up 5 bases and J gave up 2 bases; unmatched junction bases: 10.

This chain connects TRBV5-5 to TRBJ2-1; 11 bases match TRBD2. V shed 4 bases, J shed 4 bases, and the junction held 7 bases outside the gene matches. Germline V gene sequence: CDR1 SGHKS, CDR2 YYEKEE (reference sequence). This CDR3 has 16 residues. The CDR3 sequence: CASSLSGTSGYNEQFF. CDR3 sequence (DNA): TGTGCCAGCAGCCTTTCCGGGACTAGCGGTTACAATGAGCAGTTCTTC.

This clone was counted a few times. This rearrangement joins TRBV9 to TRBJ2-3, with 10 bases matching TRBD2. The germline V gene encodes CDR1 SGDLS and CDR2 YYNGEE. The CDR3 covers 16 residues. Losses at the gene ends were 3 bases for V and 3 bases for J; bases not matched to a gene: 7. CDR3 loop: CASSEPLAGETDTQYF. Written as DNA, the CDR3 is TGTGCCAGCAGCGAGCCGCTAGCGGGGGAGACAGATACGCAGTATTTT. The full variable domain, completed using reference TRBV9 and TRBJ2-3, is DSGVTQTPKHLITATGQRVTLRCSPRSGDLSVYWYQQSLDQGLQFLIQYYNGEERAKGNILERFSAQQFPDLHSELNLSSLELGDSALYFCASSEPLAGETDTQYFGPGTRLTVL.

The chain uses TRBV10-2 and TRBJ2-7; D uncertain. The CDR3 runs 12 residues. Germline CDR1 is WSHSY and CDR2 is SAAADI. Trimming removed 2 bases at V and 4 bases at J, with 6 bases between. CDR3 sequence (DNA): TGCGCCAGCAGTGAGGTGGGATACGAGCAGTACTTC. It translates to CASSEVGYEQYF.

V usage is TRBV9 and J usage is TRBJ2-2; 14 nucleotides agree with TRBD2. V shed 2 bases, J shed 2 bases, and the junction held 5 bases outside the gene matches. This CDR3 is 18 amino acids long. Germline V lookup: CDR1 SGDLS, CDR2 YYNGEE. CDR3 nucleotide sequence: TGTGCCAGCAGCGTCGGGACTAGCGGGGGTTTAAACACCGGGGAGCTGTTTTTT. This encodes CASSVGTSGGLNTGELFF. The full variable domain, completed using reference TRBV9 and TRBJ2-2, is DSGVTQTPKHLITATGQRVTLRCSPRSGDLSVYWYQQSLDQGLQFLIQYYNGEERAKGNILERFSAQQFPDLHSELNLSSLELGDSALYFCASSVGTSGGLNTGELFFGEGSRLTVL.

This clone was detected a few times. As DNA, the CDR3 is TGTGCCAGTAGTCCCCGCGGGGGGCCCTACAATGAGCAGTTCTTC. Translating gives CASSPRGGPYNEQFF. The V call is TRBV19, the J call TRBJ2-1; 8 positions agree with TRBD2. This CDR3 is built from 15 residues. V dropped 5 bases and J dropped 2; count of bases not matched to a gene: 5. From germline, CDR1 is LNHDA and CDR2 SQIVND (reference sequence).

The chain combines TRBV5-4 with TRBJ2-1, with D maybe TRBD2 (5 bases). The V gene lost 1 base and the J gene lost 14 bases, with 13 bases spanning the gap. The germline V gene has CDR1 SGHNT and CDR2 YYREEE (reference sequence). This CDR3 is 12 amino acids long. The CDR3 spells CASSLTGSKKFF. In DNA, the CDR3 is TGTGCCAGCAGCTTGACGGGATCAAAGAAGTTCTTC.

The chain employs TRBV5-6 and TRBJ1-1; 8 bases line up with TRBD1. Germline CDR1 SGHDT, CDR2 YYEEEE. The CDR3 is 15 residues long. V lost 4 bases, J lost 4 bases, and 9 bases stayed unmatched. CDR3 coding DNA: TGTGCCAGCAGCCCGCTTCAGGGGGCGCGCACTGAAGCTTTCTTT. It is translated as CASSPLQGARTEAFF.

The chain carries TRBV7-2 and TRBJ1-1; a weak D match, TRBD1 (5 bases). The CDR3 is 14 amino acids. Trimming left V 4 bases short and J 4 bases short, with 13 bases between. The germline V gene encodes CDR1 SGHTA and CDR2 FQGNSA. The CDR3 bases are TGTGCCAGCAGCTCCGTAGGGACTTTCACTGAAGCTTTCTTT. This gives the protein CASSSVGTFTEAFF.

This clone occurred a few times. Written as DNA, the CDR3 is TGTGCCAGCAGTTACTCGGACAGGAATGAAAAACTGTTTTTT. As protein: CASSYSDRNEKLFF. The chain has TRBV6-5 and TRBJ1-4, with 7 positions matching TRBD1. Germline CDR1 MNHEY, CDR2 SVGAGI. The CDR3 contains 14 residues. V shed 0 bases, J shed 5 bases, and the junction held 0 bases outside the gene matches.

The J gene is TRBJ2-7, the V gene TRBV28; D gene ambiguous. The germline CDR1 and CDR2 sequences are MDHEN and SYDVKM. This CDR3 is 14 amino acids long. The ends were cut back, 6 bases at V and 0 bases at J, with 12 bases in the middle. The CDR3: CASRGERPSYEQYF. CDR3 nucleotides: TGTGCCAGCAGGGGCGAGCGTCCCTCCTACGAGCAGTACTTC.

This clone was detected a few times. CDR3 protein: CAIATGVNTGELFF. The CDR3 DNA sequence: TGTGCCATCGCGACAGGGGTGAACACCGGGGAGCTGTTTTTT. The gene calls are TRBV10-3 and TRBJ2-2, with 8 bases aligning to TRBD1. Germline CDR1 and CDR2: ENHRY and SYGVKD. V shed 8 bases and J 1 base; nucleotides not matched to a gene: 3. There are 14 residues in the CDR3.

This sequence joins TRBV12-5 and TRBJ1-1; D may be TRBD1 (5 bases). Trimming shortened V by 0 bases and J by 3 bases, and 11 bases separated the two germline ends. CDR3 length: 15 amino acids. Germline values: CDR1 LGHNT, CDR2 FRNRAP. CDR3 bases: TGTGCTAGTGGTTTGGTAGCCGGGGGGGACACTGAAGCTTTCTTT. Its translation is CASGLVAGGDTEAFF.

To note about this clone: Other DNA sequences in this specimen translate into the identical CDR3. The chain links TRBV30 to TRBJ1-5; the D gene is possibly TRBD1 (5 bases). V lost 0 bases to trimming and J lost 2 bases, with 8 bases between them. CDR1 and CDR2 (germline): GTSNPN, SVGIG (reference sequence). The CDR3 runs 14 residues. CDR3 in DNA: TGTGCCTGGAGTGTACGAGGGGGCAATCAGCCCCAGCATTTT. As protein: CAWSVRGGNQPQHF.